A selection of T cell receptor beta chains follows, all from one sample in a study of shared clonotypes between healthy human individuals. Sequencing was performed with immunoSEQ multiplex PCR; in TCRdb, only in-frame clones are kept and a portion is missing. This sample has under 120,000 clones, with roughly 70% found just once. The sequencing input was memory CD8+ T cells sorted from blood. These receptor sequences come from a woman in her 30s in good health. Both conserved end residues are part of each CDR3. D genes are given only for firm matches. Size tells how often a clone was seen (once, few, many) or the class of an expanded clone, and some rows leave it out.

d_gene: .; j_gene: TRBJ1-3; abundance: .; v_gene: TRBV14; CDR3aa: CASSRDTLVEVVGNTIYF
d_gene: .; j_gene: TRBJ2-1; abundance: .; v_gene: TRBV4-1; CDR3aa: CASSQENEQFF
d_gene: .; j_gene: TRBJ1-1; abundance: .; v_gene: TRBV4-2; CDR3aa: CASSQGDGAEAFF
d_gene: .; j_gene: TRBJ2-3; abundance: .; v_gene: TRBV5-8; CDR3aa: CASSSIARCTDTQYF
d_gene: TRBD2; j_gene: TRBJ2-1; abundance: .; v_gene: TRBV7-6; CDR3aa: CASSATSGSMYEQFF
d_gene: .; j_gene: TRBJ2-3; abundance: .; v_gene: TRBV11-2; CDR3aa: CASSLVQASTDTQYF
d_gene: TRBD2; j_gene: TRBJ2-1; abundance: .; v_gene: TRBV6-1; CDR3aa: CASSEELAVYNEQFF
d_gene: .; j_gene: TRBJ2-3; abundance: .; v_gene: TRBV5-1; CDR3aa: CASSLIGCGRCDTQYF
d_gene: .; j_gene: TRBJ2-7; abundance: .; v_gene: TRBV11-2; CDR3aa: CASSLKDMIYEQYF
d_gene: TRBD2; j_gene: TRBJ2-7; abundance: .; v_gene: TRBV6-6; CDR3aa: CASSYSGLAGREQYF
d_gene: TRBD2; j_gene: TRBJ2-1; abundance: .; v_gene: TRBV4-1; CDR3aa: CASSQEGLADYNEQFF
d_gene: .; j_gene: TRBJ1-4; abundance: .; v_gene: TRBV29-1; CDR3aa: CSTREGPDEKLFF
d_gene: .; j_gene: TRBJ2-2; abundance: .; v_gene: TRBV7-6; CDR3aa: CASSLEASTGELFF
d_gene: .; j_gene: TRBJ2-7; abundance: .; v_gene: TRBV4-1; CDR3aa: CASSRFGPLHEQYF
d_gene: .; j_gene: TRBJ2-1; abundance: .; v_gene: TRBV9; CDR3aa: CASSVGTSRLDEQFF
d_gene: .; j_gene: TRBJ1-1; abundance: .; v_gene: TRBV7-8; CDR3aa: CASSLGSSHTEAFF
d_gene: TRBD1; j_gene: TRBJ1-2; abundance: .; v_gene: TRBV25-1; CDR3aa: CASSDLGDRGVNYGYTF
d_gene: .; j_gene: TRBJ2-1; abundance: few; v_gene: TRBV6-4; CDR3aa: CASSDGAESSYNEQFF
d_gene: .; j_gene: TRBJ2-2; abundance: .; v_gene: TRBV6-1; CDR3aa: CASSYSNTGELFF
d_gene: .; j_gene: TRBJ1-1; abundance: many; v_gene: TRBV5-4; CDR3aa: CASSLSSMNTEAFF
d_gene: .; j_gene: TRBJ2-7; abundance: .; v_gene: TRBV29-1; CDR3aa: CSACRQQGDYYEQYF
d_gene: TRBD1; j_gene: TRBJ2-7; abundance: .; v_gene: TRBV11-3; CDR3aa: CASSQVGTGAYEQYF
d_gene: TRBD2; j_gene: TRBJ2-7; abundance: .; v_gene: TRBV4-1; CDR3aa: CASSQAVRGLAGFGEQYF
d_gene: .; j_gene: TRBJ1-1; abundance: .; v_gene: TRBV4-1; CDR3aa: CASSSREGLNTETFF
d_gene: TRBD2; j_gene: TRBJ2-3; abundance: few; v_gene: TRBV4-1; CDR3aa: CASSLTSGPTDTQYF
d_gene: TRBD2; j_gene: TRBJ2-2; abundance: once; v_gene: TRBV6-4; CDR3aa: CASSDGLAGGDTGELFF
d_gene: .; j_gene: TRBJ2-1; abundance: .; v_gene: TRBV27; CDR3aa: CASSPIWGTYNEQFF
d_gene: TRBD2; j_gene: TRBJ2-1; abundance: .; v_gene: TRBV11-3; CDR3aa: CASSYGTSGPSDEQFF
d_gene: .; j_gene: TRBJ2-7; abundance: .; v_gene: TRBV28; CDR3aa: CASSLRRPSYEQYF
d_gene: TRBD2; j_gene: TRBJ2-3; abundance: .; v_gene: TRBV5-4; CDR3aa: CASSQESGSLGDTQYF
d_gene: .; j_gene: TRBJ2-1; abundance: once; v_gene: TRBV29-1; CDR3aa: CSVGASPEGGNEQFF
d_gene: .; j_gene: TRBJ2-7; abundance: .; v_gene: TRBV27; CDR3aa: CASREQYF
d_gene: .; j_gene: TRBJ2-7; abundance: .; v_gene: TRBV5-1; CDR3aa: CASSLIGSEQYF
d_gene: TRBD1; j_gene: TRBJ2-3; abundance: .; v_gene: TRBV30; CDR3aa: CAWDRGSRDTQYF
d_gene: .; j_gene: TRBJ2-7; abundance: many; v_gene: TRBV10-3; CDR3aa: CAISDGGIHEQYF
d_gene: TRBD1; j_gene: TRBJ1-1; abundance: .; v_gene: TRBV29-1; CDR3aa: CSVLQGETEAFF
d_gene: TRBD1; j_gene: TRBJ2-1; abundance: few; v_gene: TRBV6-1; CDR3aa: CASSDPQGASYNEQFF
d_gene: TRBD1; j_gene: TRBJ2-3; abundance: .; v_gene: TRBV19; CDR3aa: CASSIGTGAADTQYF
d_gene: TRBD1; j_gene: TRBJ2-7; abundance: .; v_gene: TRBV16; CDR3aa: CASSLGTGTYEQYF
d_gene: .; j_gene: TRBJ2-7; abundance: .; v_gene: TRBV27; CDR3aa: CATRGLTYEQYF
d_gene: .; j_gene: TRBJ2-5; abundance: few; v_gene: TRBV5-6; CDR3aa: CASTRGDFRIQETQYF
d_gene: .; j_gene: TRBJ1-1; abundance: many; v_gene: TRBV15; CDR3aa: CATSREDSSSEAFF
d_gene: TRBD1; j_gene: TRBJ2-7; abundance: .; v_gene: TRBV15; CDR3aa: CATSRTGTGAYEQYF
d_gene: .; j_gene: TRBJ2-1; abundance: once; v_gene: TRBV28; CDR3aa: CASSLTWRAVGGNEQFF
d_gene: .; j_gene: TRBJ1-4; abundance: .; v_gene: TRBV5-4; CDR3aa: CASSLGAFDEKLFF
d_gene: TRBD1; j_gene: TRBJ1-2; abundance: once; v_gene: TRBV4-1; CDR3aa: CASSHGTDTNYGYTF
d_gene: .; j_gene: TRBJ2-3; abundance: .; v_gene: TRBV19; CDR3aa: CASSIQDTQYF
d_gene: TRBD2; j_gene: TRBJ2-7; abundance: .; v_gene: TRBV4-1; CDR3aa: CASSQAAGVNPYEQYF
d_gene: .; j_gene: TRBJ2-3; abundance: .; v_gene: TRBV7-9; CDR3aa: CASSSTRQGADTQYF
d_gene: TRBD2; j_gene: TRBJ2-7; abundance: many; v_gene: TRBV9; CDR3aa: CASGEGIDEQYF
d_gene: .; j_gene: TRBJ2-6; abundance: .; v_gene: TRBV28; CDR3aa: CASSWGSSRPGANVLTF
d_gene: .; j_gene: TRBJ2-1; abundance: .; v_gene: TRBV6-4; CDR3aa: CASSDSQGGLDEQFF
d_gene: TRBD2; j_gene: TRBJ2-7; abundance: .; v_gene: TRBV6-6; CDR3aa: CASGVAGTYEQYF
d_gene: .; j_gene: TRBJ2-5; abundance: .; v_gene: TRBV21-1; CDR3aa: CASSKFCPHKDSLKTQYF
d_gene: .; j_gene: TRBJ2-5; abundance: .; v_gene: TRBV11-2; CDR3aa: CASSLVVQGEETQYF
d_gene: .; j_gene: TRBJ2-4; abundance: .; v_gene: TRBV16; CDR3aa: CASSRGHTNIQYF